The TCR beta chain described here comes from a study of radiotherapy plus CTLA-4 blockade in lung cancer. Study-wide background: Objective responses were documented in over 15% of patients, with disease control in roughly 33%. Findings of the study overall: Peripheral blood showed expansion of tumor-derived TCR clones after radiotherapy and ipilimumab.

The table came from immunoSEQ multiplex PCR; TCRdb's copy has only in-frame clones and leaves some out. Among about 80,000 clones, roughly 79% were seen once, and the ten largest hold 22%. This clone appeared a single time. The antigen remains undetermined. The germline V gene has CDR1 MNHEY and CDR2 SMNVEV (reference sequence). The CDR3 covers 17 residues. With 6 bases clipped from V and 3 bases from J, the junction kept 9 bases outside the gene matches. The input for sequencing was peripheral blood, taken from a patient treated with radiotherapy plus ipilimumab. This chain connects TRBV27 to TRBJ2-7; 15 bases fit TRBD2. This receptor was taken from a human donor with non-small cell lung cancer whose response to radiotherapy plus ipilimumab could not be evaluated. Some clones in this sample may be carry-over from other donors' samples. The CDR3 spells CASSFGLAGGPIYEQYF. The DNA of the CDR3 is TGTGCCAGCAGCTTCGGACTAGCGGGGGGGCCTATCTACGAGCAGTACTTC.